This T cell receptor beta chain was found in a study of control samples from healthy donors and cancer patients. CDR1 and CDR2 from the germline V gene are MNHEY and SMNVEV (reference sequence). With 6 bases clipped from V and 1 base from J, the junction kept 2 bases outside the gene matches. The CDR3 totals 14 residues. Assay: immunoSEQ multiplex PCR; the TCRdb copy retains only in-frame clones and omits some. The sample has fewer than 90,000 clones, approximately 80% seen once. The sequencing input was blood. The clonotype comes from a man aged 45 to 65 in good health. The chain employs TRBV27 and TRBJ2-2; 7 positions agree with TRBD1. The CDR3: CASRRTGNTGELFF. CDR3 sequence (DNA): TGTGCCAGCAGGAGGACAGGGAACACCGGGGAGCTGTTTTTT.